The 13 T cell receptor beta chains in this list originate from one sample, sequenced in a study of blood T cell repertoires in COVID-19. Profiled with immunoSEQ multiplex PCR; TCRdb holds only in-frame clones, not every one. The sample lists under 80,000 clones, around 89% occurring once. Material for sequencing was peripheral blood. The receptors originated from a man in his 70s with active or convalescent COVID-19.

V usage is TRBV5-1 and J usage is TRBJ1-2; 8 bases agree with TRBD1. CDR1 and CDR2 from the germline V gene are SGHRS and YFSETQ. The CDR3 has 15 residues. V shed 7 bases, J shed 6 bases, and the junction held 14 bases outside the gene matches. In nucleotides, the CDR3 is TGCGCCAGCGTCCCAACCCCGACAGGGGTGCATGGCTACACCTTC. This encodes CASVPTPTGVHGYTF.

This rearrangement joins TRBV28 to TRBJ2-3; TRBD1 aligns across 7 bases. V shed 6 bases and J 1 base; nucleotides not matched to a gene: 4. This CDR3 comprises 14 residues. Germline V gene sequence: CDR1 MDHEN, CDR2 SYDVKM. In DNA, the CDR3 is TGTGCCAGCAGGAAAGGGGGCCGCACAGATACGCAGTATTTT. This gives the protein CASRKGGRTDTQYF.

The chain recombines TRBV5-6 with TRBJ2-1; D is unresolved. CDR1 is SGHDT, CDR2 YYEEEE, per germline. The CDR3 is 12 amino acids. V gave up 4 bases and J gave up 6 bases, with 8 bases separating them. The CDR3 region is CASSPGFNEQFF. Written as DNA, the CDR3 is TGTGCCAGCAGCCCGGGTTTCAATGAGCAGTTCTTC.

The chain has TRBV25-1 and TRBJ1-5; no clear D gene. V was trimmed by 5 bases and J by 9 bases, leaving 11 bases between them. CDR1 and CDR2 from the germline V gene are MGHDK and SYGVNS. This CDR3 is 12 amino acids long. The CDR3, as DNA: TGTGCCAGCAGTAATAGTGGAGGGCCCCAGCATTTT. As protein: CASSNSGGPQHF.

This clone was seen a handful of times. The chain employs TRBV7-2 and TRBJ2-1; D perhaps matches TRBD2 (7 bases). From germline, CDR1 is SGHTA and CDR2 FQGNSA. The CDR3 has 16 residues. Trimming took off 3 bases at V and 10 bases at J, with 22 bases between the two ends. CDR3 DNA: TGTGCCAGCAGCTTTGTGGGAGGGACACACCGAGTGGAGCAGTTCTTC. Its protein is CASSFVGGTHRVEQFF.

The chain employs TRBV3-1 (or the pseudogene TRBV3-2) and TRBJ2-2; D may be TRBD1 (5 bases). V was pared by 2 bases and J by 4 bases, with 14 bases between. CDR3 length equals 16 residues. Germline V gene lookup returns CDR1 LGHDT and CDR2 YNNKEL (reference sequence). CDR3 amino acids: CASSQSGFGITGELFF. In nucleotides, the CDR3 is TGTGCCAGCAGCCAATCAGGGTTTGGGATCACCGGGGAGCTGTTTTTT.

This clone was seen more than once but under ten times. The chain combines TRBV7-6 with TRBJ2-1; weak D call: TRBD1 (6 bases). V dropped 5 bases and J dropped 2 bases, with 19 bases sitting between them. The CDR3 totals 17 residues. The germline V gene encodes CDR1 SGHVS and CDR2 FNYEAQ. In nucleotides, the CDR3 is TGTGCCAGCAGCCGATCCCTTAGGGGGTTCGCCTACAATGAGCAGTTCTTC. Encoded protein: CASSRSLRGFAYNEQFF.

The chain links TRBV7-3 to TRBJ2-2; a weak D match, TRBD1 (6 bases). Trimming took off 4 bases at V and 5 bases at J, with 8 bases between the two ends. CDR1 and CDR2 from the germline V gene are SGHTA and FQGTGA. This CDR3 comprises 13 residues. Here the CDR3 reads CASSSQGTGELFF. The CDR3 region has the DNA TGTGCCAGCAGCTCACAGGGAACCGGGGAGCTGTTTTTT.

In its sample, this clone was seen once. This chain connects TRBV6-5 to TRBJ1-5; the D gene is possibly TRBD1 (5 bases). The CDR3 covers 14 residues. Per the germline V gene, CDR1 is MNHEY and CDR2 is SVGAGI. Trimming removed 7 bases from V and 5 bases from J, with 15 bases in between. Here the CDR3 reads CASTGPGTYQPQHF. The CDR3 DNA reads TGTGCCAGCACCGGGCCCGGGACTTATCAGCCCCAGCATTTT.

The chain employs TRBV5-1 and TRBJ2-5, with 10 bases that match TRBD2. This CDR3 comprises 15 residues. Germline V CDR1 and CDR2: SGHRS, YFSETQ. The V segment lost 4 bases and the J segment 4 bases; nucleotides outside the gene matches: 7. CDR3 bases: TGCGCCAGCAGCAGCGGGGGGGTCTCTGGAGAGACCCAGTACTTC. Its protein product is CASSSGGVSGETQYF.

The chain uses TRBV7-2 and TRBJ2-7; 9 bases map to TRBD1. V gave up 4 bases and J gave up 5 bases; unmatched junction bases: 6. CDR3 size: 14 residues. CDR1 is SGHTA, CDR2 FQGNSA, per germline. The CDR3 nucleotides read TGTGCCAGCAGCTCCAGAGGACAGGGGAACGAGCAGTACTTC. This translates into CASSSRGQGNEQYF.

This chain joins TRBV19 and TRBJ2-1, with 9 nucleotides matching TRBD2. The germline V gene has CDR1 LNHDA and CDR2 SQIVND (reference sequence). This CDR3 is built from 15 residues. After removal of 5 bases from V and 0 bases from J, the junction contained 2 bases not matched to a gene. The chain's CDR3 is CASSVSGSSYNEQFF. The DNA of the CDR3 is TGTGCCAGTAGTGTTAGCGGGAGCTCCTACAATGAGCAGTTCTTC.

The chain employs TRBV30 and TRBJ1-3; no clear D gene. Germline-derived CDR1 and CDR2 are GTSNPN and SVGIG (reference sequence). There are 17 residues in the CDR3. Trimming stripped 2 bases from V and 3 bases from J, with 20 bases between. CDR3 sequence reads: CAWSIGLVPVSGNTIYF. Here the CDR3 DNA reads TGTGCCTGGAGTATAGGACTGGTGCCAGTCAGTGGAAACACCATATATTTT. Full variable domain (missing parts from reference TRBV30 and TRBJ1-3): SQTIHQWPATLVQPVGSPLSLECTVEGTSNPNLYWYRQAAGRGLQLLFYSVGIGQISSEVPQNLSASRPQDRQFILSSKKLLLSDSGFYLCAWSIGLVPVSGNTIYFGEGSWLTVV.